These 26 T cell receptor beta chains came from one sample sequenced in a study of T cells in Graves' hyperthyroidism and ophthalmopathy. RNA transcripts were the template for amplifying TCR beta CDR3 regions. The study used the HTBI primer set for a first-round RT-PCR of the TCR CDR3. TCRdb recomputed calls from the multiplex PCR reads with MiXCR, one row per CDR3 protein. Here the sample spans roughly 500,000 distinct CDR3 sequences, about 14% being singletons. What was sequenced was blood. These receptors all come from a woman in her 30s with Graves' hyperthyroidism that later progressed to Graves' ophthalmopathy.

This clonotype was detected ten times or more. The V and J genes are TRBV20-1 and TRBJ1-1; D unresolved. The germline CDR1 and CDR2 sequences are DFQATT and SNEGSKA (reference sequence). This CDR3 region has 12 residues. Between the trimmed V and J ends, which lost 8 bases and 6 bases, there was a span of 16 bases. CDR3 loop: CSIPNSTPEAFF. CDR3 DNA sequence: TGCAGTATCCCAAATTCGACACCTGAAGCTTTCTTT.

The sample holds many counts of this clonotype. This chain links TRBV6-2 or TRBV6-3 with TRBJ1-5; no reliable D call. V shed 5 bases and J shed 3 bases, with 14 bases lying between them. The germline V gene encodes CDR1 MNHEY and CDR2 SVGEGT. The CDR3 has 15 residues. CDR3 amino acids: CASSHRRRANQPQHF. DNA for the CDR3: TGTGCCAGCAGTCATCGTCGGAGGGCCAATCAGCCCCAGCATTTT.

This clonotype was seen many times. The rearrangement joins TRBV18 to TRBJ1-1; no reliable D call. The CDR3 has 14 amino acids. V lost 3 bases and J 1 base, leaving 9 bases between the germline ends. Germline V gene lookup returns CDR1 KGHSH and CDR2 LQKENI. The CDR3 nucleotides are TGTGCCAGCTCACCCTTCGGGGAGAACACTGAAGCTTTCTTT. Translating gives CASSPFGENTEAFF.

The V call is TRBV6-2 or TRBV6-3, the J call TRBJ2-3, with 15 nucleotides matching TRBD2. V shed 7 bases and J 4 bases; nucleotides not matched to a gene: 12. The CDR3 has 18 residues. CDR1 is MNHEY and CDR2 is SVGEGT in the germline V gene. The CDR3 protein is CASTPPGLAGGPPDTQYF. The CDR3 nucleotides read TGTGCCAGCACTCCCCCGGGACTAGCGGGGGGCCCTCCAGATACGCAGTATTTT.

This clonotype has a count of ten or more. The chain employs TRBV28 and TRBJ1-5; the D is unclear. Germline V gene sequence: CDR1 MDHEN, CDR2 SYDVKM. CDR3 length: 12 residues. V was shortened by 7 bases and J by 1 base, with 5 bases between the two germline ends. As DNA, the CDR3 is TGTGCCAGCATTCAGAGCAATCAGCCCCAGCATTTT. Amino acid sequence: CASIQSNQPQHF.

This clonotype was counted many times. This chain connects TRBV6-1 to TRBJ2-7, with D tentatively TRBD1 (6 bases). Per germline, CDR1 MNHNS and CDR2 SASEGT. The CDR3 sequence is 16 residues long. V was trimmed by 5 bases and J by 5 bases, leaving 22 bases between them. As DNA, the CDR3 is TGTGCCAGCAGTTACACCCCGGGACATCGTCGTGACGAGCAGTACTTC. The encoded protein is CASSYTPGHRRDEQYF.

Note on this clonotype: At one of its ends the junction is not consistent with the germline gene, which may arise from a read error. This chain connects TRBV6-2 or TRBV6-3 to TRBJ2-1, with 14 bases that match TRBD2. Germline assignment: CDR1 MNHEY and CDR2 SVGEGT. This CDR3 has 19 amino acids. CDR3 sequence: CASSDLTGTSGSSYNEQSF. DNA for the CDR3: TGTGCCAGCAGTGACCTCACCGGGACTAGCGGGAGCTCCTACAATGAGCAGTCCTTC.

CDR3 sequence (DNA): TGTGCCAGCAGCTTGGTCCTAGCGGGTATCACAGATACGCAGTATTTT. Translation: CASSLVLAGITDTQYF. The rearrangement joins TRBV5-4 to TRBJ2-3, with TRBD2 matching over 8 bases. Per germline, CDR1 SGHNT and CDR2 YYREEE (reference sequence). Trimming cost V 0 bases and J 2 bases; bases outside gene matches: 5. CDR3 size: 16 residues.

CDR3 in DNA: TGCAGTGCTAGGGCAGGGGGACAGGGACCAGATACGCAGTATTTT. It codes for CSARAGGQGPDTQYF. The V and J genes are TRBV20-1 and TRBJ2-3; 9 positions match TRBD1. Trimming cost V 3 bases and J 4 bases; bases outside gene matches: 8. Germline V gene lookup returns CDR1 DFQATT and CDR2 SNEGSKA (reference sequence). The CDR3 runs 15 residues.

This clonotype is a singleton in its sample. The chain has TRBV6-2 or TRBV6-3 and TRBJ2-1; 9 bases match TRBD2. Germline V gives CDR1 MNHEY, CDR2 SVGEGT. J gave up 2 bases and V 6 bases, and 8 bases lay outside the gene matches. This CDR3 has 16 residues. CDR3 DNA sequence: TGTGCCAGCAGCCCACTAGCGGGCGCCCCCTACAATGAGCAGTTCTTC. Its translation: CASSPLAGAPYNEQFF.

In regard to this clonotype: This may stem from a read error, because a much larger clone lies one nucleotide away. The chain is built from TRBV27 and TRBJ2-1; TRBD2 matches at 10 bases. Germline-derived CDR1 and CDR2 are MNHEY and SMNVEV (reference sequence). This CDR3 spans 11 amino acids. The CDR3 DNA is TGTGCCAGCGAGCTAGCGGGAGAGCAGCTCTTC. This codes for CASELAGEQLF.

This clonotype appeared many times. This sequence joins TRBV5-6 and TRBJ1-1, with D hard to call. This CDR3 contains 15 residues. V lost 0 bases and J lost 1, with 10 bases in between. CDR1 and CDR2 from the germline V gene are SGHDT and YYEEEE. The CDR3: CASSLGRAANTEAFF. Here the CDR3 DNA reads TGTGCCAGCAGCTTGGGGCGGGCTGCGAACACTGAAGCTTTCTTT.

This clonotype occurred many times. The chain has TRBV10-3 and TRBJ2-5, with 10 bases fitting TRBD1. The germline V gene encodes CDR1 ENHRY and CDR2 SYGVKD. J gave up 2 bases and V 6 bases, and 6 bases lay outside the gene matches. The CDR3 length is 15 residues. The CDR3: CAIRRGTGAQETQYF. CDR3 nucleotides: TGTGCCATCAGGAGGGGGACAGGGGCGCAAGAGACCCAGTACTTC.

This clonotype was counted at least ten times. The gene calls are TRBV20-1 and TRBJ2-3; 9 nucleotides agree with TRBD2. From germline, CDR1 is DFQATT and CDR2 SNEGSKA (reference sequence). The CDR3 spans 13 residues. CDR3 protein: CRATSGSTDTQYF. For the CDR3, the DNA is TGCAGGGCAACTAGCGGGAGCACAGATACGCAGTATTTT.

At least ten counts were recorded for this clonotype. The chain carries TRBV12-3 or TRBV12-4 and TRBJ2-7; TRBD2 might be the D (6 bases). V gave up 9 bases and J gave up 4 bases, with 10 bases separating them. This CDR3 comprises 11 residues. The CDR3 DNA sequence: TGTGCCAGTGGGGGGATATACGAGCAGTACTTC. Residues: CASGGIYEQYF.

This clonotype was recorded many times. This chain connects TRBV24-1 to TRBJ2-3; the D gene is possibly TRBD1 (5 bases). This CDR3 has 16 amino acids. With 5 bases removed from V and 7 bases from J, the gap between germline ends came to 21 bases. Germline CDR1 KGHDR, CDR2 SFDVKD. The CDR3 loop is CATSGLDTAPSYTQYF. The CDR3 DNA reads TGTGCCACCAGTGGTCTGGACACCGCGCCTTCCTATACGCAGTATTTT.

In its sample, this clonotype was seen many times. The chain is built from TRBV11-3 and TRBJ1-2; D may be TRBD1 (6 bases). The CDR3 is made up of 17 amino acids. Germline CDR1 reads SGHNT; CDR2 reads YENEEA. V shed 5 bases and J shed 2 bases, with 21 bases lying between them. The CDR3 spells CASSDYPLAGENYGYTF. CDR3 nucleotide sequence: TGTGCCAGCAGCGACTACCCCTTGGCAGGGGAAAACTATGGCTACACCTTC.

The V gene is TRBV10-3, the J gene TRBJ2-7; TRBD2 matches 12 bases. Germline V gene data show CDR1 as ENHRY and CDR2 as SYGVKD. V dropped 8 bases and J dropped 7; count of bases not matched to a gene: 12. The CDR3 is 15 amino acids. The CDR3 sequence is CAIGGGLAGSREQYF. The CDR3, as DNA: TGTGCCATCGGGGGGGGACTAGCGGGCTCTAGGGAGCAGTACTTC.

This clonotype was seen many times. V is TRBV10-3 and J is TRBJ1-6; the D is unclear. The CDR3 runs to 15 residues. V was shortened by 2 bases and J by 10 bases, with 15 bases between the two germline ends. Looked up from germline, CDR1 is ENHRY and CDR2 is SYGVKD. The CDR3 sequence: CAISETKDGKSPLHF. For the CDR3, the DNA is TGTGCCATCAGTGAGACTAAGGACGGGAAATCACCCCTCCACTTT.

This clonotype was counted only a few times. The V gene is TRBV14, the J gene TRBJ2-7, with D possibly TRBD1 on 6 matching bases. V lost 2 bases and J lost 2, with 16 bases in between. Germline V gene data show CDR1 as SGHDN and CDR2 as FVKESK. This CDR3 is 16 amino acids long. The CDR3 DNA sequence: TGTGCCAGCAGCCAAAGTCCGGGACACGGGGCCTACGAGCAGTACTTC. Protein sequence: CASSQSPGHGAYEQYF.

This clonotype has a count of ten or more. CDR3 sequence reads: CSARDPNLGTDTQYF. In nucleotides, the CDR3 is TGCAGTGCTAGAGATCCAAACCTCGGCACAGATACGCAGTATTTT. V is TRBV20-1 and J is TRBJ2-3; D call uncertain. Deletions cut 0 bases from V and 1 base from J, with 11 bases between. The germline V gene encodes CDR1 DFQATT and CDR2 SNEGSKA (reference sequence). This CDR3 contains 15 residues.

This clonotype was observed at least ten times. The J gene is TRBJ1-5, the V gene TRBV28; no reliable D call. The CDR3 has 14 amino acids. Trimming took off 6 bases at V and 6 bases at J, with 15 bases between the two ends. Looked up from germline, CDR1 is MDHEN and CDR2 is SYDVKM. In DNA form, the CDR3 reads TGTGCCAGCAGGGTAGGGAGGGATACTCAGCCCCAGCATTTT. Protein: CASRVGRDTQPQHF.

The chain employs TRBV7-9 and TRBJ2-3; 7 positions agree with TRBD1. Germline V CDR1 and CDR2: SEHNR, FQNEAQ (reference sequence). CDR3 length equals 16 residues. The ends lost 5 bases at V and 2 bases at J; junction bases unmatched: 10. CDR3 loop: CASSATGWGPTDTQYF. The CDR3 DNA follows: TGTGCCAGCAGCGCGACAGGGTGGGGTCCCACAGATACGCAGTATTTT.

Many counts were recorded for this clonotype. The V and J genes are TRBV2 and TRBJ1-2; no clear D. Germline values: CDR1 SNHLY, CDR2 FYNNEI. V was cut by 0 bases and J by 7 bases, with 9 bases left in between. There are 13 residues in the CDR3. Here the CDR3 DNA reads TGTGCCAGCAGTGAAGCAGGGTTCTCTGGCTACACCTTC. It is translated as CASSEAGFSGYTF.

This clonotype was detected many times. The chain combines TRBV19 with TRBJ1-1; D might be TRBD1 (6 bases). Germline V gene lookup returns CDR1 LNHDA and CDR2 SQIVND (reference sequence). CDR3 length: 13 amino acids. Trimming left V 0 bases short and J 4 bases short, with 6 bases between. CDR3 amino acids: CASSIDRGTEAFF. DNA for the CDR3: TGTGCCAGTAGTATAGACAGGGGCACTGAAGCTTTCTTT.

This clonotype was observed at least ten times. The chain carries TRBV10-3 and TRBJ1-3; D is perhaps TRBD1 (5 bases). This CDR3 spans 15 amino acids. Germline lookup yields CDR1 ENHRY and CDR2 SYGVKD. Deletions cut 5 bases from V and 4 bases from J, with 15 bases between. The CDR3 sequence: CAISSTDILGNTIYF. As DNA, the CDR3 is TGTGCCATCAGTTCCACGGACATTTTGGGAAACACCATATATTTT.